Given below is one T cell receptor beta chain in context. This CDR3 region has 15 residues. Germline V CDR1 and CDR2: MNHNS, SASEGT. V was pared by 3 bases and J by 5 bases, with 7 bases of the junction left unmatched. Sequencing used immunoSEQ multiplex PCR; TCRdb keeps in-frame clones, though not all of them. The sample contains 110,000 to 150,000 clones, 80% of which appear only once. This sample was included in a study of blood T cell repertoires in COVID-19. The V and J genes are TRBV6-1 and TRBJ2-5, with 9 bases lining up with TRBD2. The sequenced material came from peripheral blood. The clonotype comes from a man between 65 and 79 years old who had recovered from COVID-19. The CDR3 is CASSDLAGVPETQYF. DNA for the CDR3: TGTGCCAGCAGTGATTTAGCGGGAGTGCCGGAGACCCAGTACTTC.